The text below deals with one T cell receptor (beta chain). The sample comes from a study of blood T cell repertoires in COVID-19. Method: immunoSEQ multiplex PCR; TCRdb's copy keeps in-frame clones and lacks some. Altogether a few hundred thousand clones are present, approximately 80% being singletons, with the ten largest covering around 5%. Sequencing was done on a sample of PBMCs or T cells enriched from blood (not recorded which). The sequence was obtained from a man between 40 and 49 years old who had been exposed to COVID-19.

The CDR3 protein is CAISNSPGQLISQPQHF. The CDR3, as DNA: TGTGCCATCAGCAATTCTCCGGGACAGCTAATTAGTCAGCCCCAGCATTTT. V usage is TRBV10-3 and J usage is TRBJ1-5, with 7 bases lining up with TRBD1. J lost 6 bases, V lost 6 bases, and 17 bases had no gene match. Germline V lookup: CDR1 ENHRY, CDR2 SYGVKD. This CDR3 comprises 17 residues.